This is a list of T cell receptor beta chains from one sample in a study of somatic mutations in cytotoxic T cells in rheumatoid arthritis. This table comes from immunoSEQ multiplex PCR, and its TCRdb copy is limited to in-frame clones, with some not included. The sample holds about 25,000 clones, 82% seen once. The sequencing input was CD8+ T cells sorted from blood. The receptor set was obtained from a man over 45 in good health. Each CDR3 is given with its conserved first and last residue. D genes are given only for firm matches. Expanded clones are given a class, and other clones once, few, many or no size at all.

j_call d_call clone_size v_call cdr3_nt cdr3_aa
TRBJ2-3 - - TRBV4-1 TGCGCCAGCAGCCAAGTAGGTGGGGACACAGATACGCAGTATTTT CASSQVGGDTDTQYF
TRBJ2-3 - - TRBV7-9 TGTGCCAGCAGCTTTTTACGGGGCCCTGGAAACACAGATACGCAGTATTTT CASSFLRGPGNTDTQYF
TRBJ2-3 TRBD2 - TRBV4-2 TGTGCCAGCAGCCACCTCCTAGCGGGAGGGGGCACAGATACGCAGTATTTT CASSHLLAGGGTDTQYF
TRBJ1-2 - - TRBV4-2 TGTGCCAGCAGCCGCACCCTCCGGGATGACTATGGCTACACCTTC CASSRTLRDDYGYTF
TRBJ2-1 - - TRBV27 TGTGCCAGCAGCCCATTGACTAGTTTCGATGAGCAGTTCTTC CASSPLTSFDEQFF
TRBJ2-1 TRBD1 - TRBV27 TGTGCCAGCAGCCCCGGGACAGGGGCATACAATGAGCAGTTCTTC CASSPGTGAYNEQFF
TRBJ1-2 - once TRBV2 TGTGCCAGCAGTGAAGAGTCAGGGTATAGCTATGGCTACACCTTC CASSEESGYSYGYTF
TRBJ1-2 - few TRBV4-1 TGCGCCAGCAGCCAAGAATCTCGGGCAGCCCCAAACTATGGCTACACCTTC CASSQESRAAPNYGYTF
TRBJ2-7 TRBD1 - TRBV5-1 TGCGCCAGCAGCTTGGGTTGGACAGGCTACGAGCAGTACTTC CASSLGWTGYEQYF
TRBJ2-5 - - TRBV11-2 TGTGCCAGCAGCTTAGATCCGTACCAAGAGACCCAGTACTTC CASSLDPYQETQYF
TRBJ2-5 TRBD1 - TRBV4-2 TGTGCCAGCAGCCAAGACGACAGACAGGGAGCAGAGACCCAGTACTTC CASSQDDRQGAETQYF
TRBJ2-7 - - TRBV21-1 TGTGCCAGCAGCCCCGGGACAGGGGTCTACGAGCAGTACTTC CASSPGTGVYEQYF
TRBJ1-5 TRBD1 - TRBV27 TGTGCCAGCCCCGAAGCCAGGGGGCCCTATAGCAATCAGCCCCAGCATTTT CASPEARGPYSNQPQHF
TRBJ2-1 - - TRBV6-1 TGTGCCAGCAGTGAAAAATGGGCAGGGGGGGCCTCCTACAATGAGCAGTTCTTC CASSEKWAGGASYNEQFF
TRBJ1-4 - - TRBV6-1 TGTGCCAGCAGTGAAGCCCGGGGTAAAGGCGAAAAACTGTTTTTT CASSEARGKGEKLFF
TRBJ2-1 TRBD2 - TRBV7-6 TGTGCCAGCAGCTTAACGAGGTCTAGCGGGAGTCCCTACAATGAGCAGTTCTTC CASSLTRSSGSPYNEQFF
TRBJ1-3 - - TRBV7-8 TGTGCCAGCAAGGGACCGAGCTCTGGAAACACCATATATTTT CASKGPSSGNTIYF
TRBJ1-1 - once TRBV27 TGTGCCAGCAGTTTATTGGGGGGTAACACTGAAGCTTTCTTT CASSLLGGNTEAFF
TRBJ1-2 - medium-sized TRBV27 TGTGCCAGCAGTACGCAAACAGGGCCGGGCTATGGCTACACCTTC CASSTQTGPGYGYTF
TRBJ2-1 TRBD2 - TRBV7-9 TGTGCCAGCAGCCTTAGCGGGAGTGGTGAGCAGTTCTTC CASSLSGSGEQFF
TRBJ2-5 TRBD2 - TRBV10-3 TGTGCCATCTCGGCTAGCGGGAGGGCCGGTGAGACCCAGTACTTC CAISASGRAGETQYF
TRBJ1-1 - - TRBV19 TGTGCCAGTAGTATTGGGGCAGGGGCCACTGAAGCTTTCTTT CASSIGAGATEAFF
TRBJ2-7 TRBD2 - TRBV30 TGTGCCTGGAGTGAAAGCGGGGCGCCAGCTCTAGCCTACGAGCAGTACTTC CAWSESGAPALAYEQYF
TRBJ2-1 TRBD2 - TRBV29-1 TGCAGCGTTCCCGGGACTAGCGGGACCCATGAGCAGTTCTTC CSVPGTSGTHEQFF
TRBJ2-4 TRBD2 once TRBV10-2 TGCGCCAGCAGTGTTGGACTAGCGGGAGTCGGAAACATTCAGTACTTC CASSVGLAGVGNIQYF